This record covers a single TCR beta chain. No antigen is known for it. This specimen belongs to a study of T cells expressing NK-cell markers. As for the study in general: The authors derived TCR beta repertoires from sorted CD3+CD56+NKG2C+, CD3+CD56+NKG2C- and CD3+CD56-NKG2C+ T cells.

Notes on the study in general: Among CD8+ T cells from about six donors, dominant NKG2C+ clonotypes accounted for roughly 1.0-7.0%.

TCRdb reprocessed the 5' RACE reads and reports one entry per CDR3 protein, with no DNA. Recorded for this sample: 550,000 to 600,000 distinct CDR3 sequences. The CDR3 length is 15 residues. The genes are TRBV12-3 or TRBV12-4 and TRBJ1-2. The sequenced material came from blood T cells: a sorted CD56 or NKG2C T cell subset, CD4+ or CD8+ T cells, or bulk PBMC T cells (not recorded which). This receptor was identified in a man between 18 and 35 years old in good health. The CDR3 sequence: CASSFGPDSSYGYTF.